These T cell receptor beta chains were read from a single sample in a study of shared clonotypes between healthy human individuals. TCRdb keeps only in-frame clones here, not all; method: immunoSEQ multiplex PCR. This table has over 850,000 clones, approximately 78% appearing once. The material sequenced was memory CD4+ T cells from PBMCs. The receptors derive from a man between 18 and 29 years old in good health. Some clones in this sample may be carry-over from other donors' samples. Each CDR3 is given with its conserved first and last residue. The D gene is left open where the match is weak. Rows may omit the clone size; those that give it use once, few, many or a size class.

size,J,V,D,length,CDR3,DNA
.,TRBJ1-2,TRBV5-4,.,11,CASSSARGYTF,TGTGCCAGCAGCTCGGCTCGTGGCTACACCTTC
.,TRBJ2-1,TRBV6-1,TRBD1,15,CASSVDRGGYNEQFF,TGTGCCAGCAGTGTGGACAGGGGTGGCTACAATGAGCAGTTCTTC
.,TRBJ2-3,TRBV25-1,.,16,CASRGGGQPSTDTQYF,TGTGCCAGCCGGGGTGGGGGTCAGCCTAGCACAGATACGCAGTATTTT
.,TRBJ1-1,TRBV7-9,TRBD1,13,CASSLGTGAEAFF,TGTGCCAGCAGCTTAGGCACAGGGGCTGAAGCTTTCTTT
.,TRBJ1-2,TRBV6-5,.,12,CASREQGGGYTF,TGTGCCAGCAGAGAACAGGGAGGTGGCTACACCTTC
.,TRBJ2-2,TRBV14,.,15,CASSRNSGNTGELFF,TGTGCCAGCAGCCGAAACTCTGGGAACACCGGGGAGCTGTTTTTT
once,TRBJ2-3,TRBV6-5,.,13,CASTPSAGDTQYF,TGTGCCAGCACCCCGAGTGCCGGAGATACGCAGTATTTT
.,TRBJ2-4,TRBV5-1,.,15,CASSADSRAKNIQYF,TGCGCCAGCAGCGCAGACAGTCGGGCCAAAAACATTCAGTACTTC
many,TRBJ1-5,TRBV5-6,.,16,CASSPGGAAFNQPQHF,TGTGCCAGCAGCCCAGGAGGGGCGGCTTTCAATCAGCCCCAGCATTTT
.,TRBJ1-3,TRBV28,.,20,CASSPLNALVGPQLGNTIYF,TGTGCCAGCAGTCCCCTTAACGCCCTGGTCGGGCCGCAATTGGGAAACACCATATATTTT
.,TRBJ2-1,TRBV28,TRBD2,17,CASSEGTSGSLYNEQFF,TGTGCCAGCAGTGAGGGGACTAGCGGGAGTCTTTACAATGAGCAGTTCTTC
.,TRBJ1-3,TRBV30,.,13,CAWSSGQGNTIYF,TGTGCCTGGAGCAGCGGACAGGGAAACACCATATATTTT
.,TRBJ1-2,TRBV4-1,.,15,CASSQREGQGYGYTF,TGCGCCAGCAGCCAACGGGAGGGACAAGGCTATGGCTACACCTTC
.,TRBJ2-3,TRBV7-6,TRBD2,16,CASTPRGGRSTDTQYF,TGTGCCAGCACCCCACGGGGGGGACGGTCCACAGATACGCAGTATTTT
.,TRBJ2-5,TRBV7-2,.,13,CASSVDVQETQYF,TGTGCCAGCAGCGTCGACGTTCAAGAGACCCAGTACTTC
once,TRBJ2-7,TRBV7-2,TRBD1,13,CASGLDRVGEQYF,TGTGCCAGCGGACTCGACAGGGTCGGCGAGCAGTACTTC
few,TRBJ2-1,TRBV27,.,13,CASRPLGTPPQFF,TGTGCCAGCAGACCGCTTGGGACACCTCCGCAGTTCTTC
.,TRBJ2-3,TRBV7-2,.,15,CASSHNSGRTDTQYF,TGTGCCAGCAGCCACAATAGCGGCCGCACAGATACGCAGTATTTT
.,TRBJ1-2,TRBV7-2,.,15,CASSLAFRGANGYTF,TGTGCCAGCAGCTTAGCGTTTAGGGGGGCCAATGGCTACACCTTC
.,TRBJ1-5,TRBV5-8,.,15,CASSLVWGSNQPQHF,TGTGCCAGCAGCTTGGTTTGGGGGAGCAATCAGCCCCAGCATTTT
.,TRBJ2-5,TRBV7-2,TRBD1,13,CASSSDRLETQYF,TGTGCCAGCAGCTCGGACAGGTTGGAGACCCAGTACTTC
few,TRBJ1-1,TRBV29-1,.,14,CSVEGPELITEAFF,TGCAGCGTTGAAGGGCCCGAACTTATCACTGAAGCTTTCTTT
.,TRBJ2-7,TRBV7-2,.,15,CASSLAGTDLYEQYF,TGTGCCAGCAGCTTAGCGGGCACTGATTTATACGAGCAGTACTTC
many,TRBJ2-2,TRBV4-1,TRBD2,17,CASSREGGLVNTGELFF,TGCGCCAGCAGCCGGGAAGGAGGACTAGTGAACACCGGGGAGCTGTTTTTT
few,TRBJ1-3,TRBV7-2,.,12,CASSPQGNTIYF,TGTGCCAGCAGCCCCCAAGGAAACACCATATATTTT
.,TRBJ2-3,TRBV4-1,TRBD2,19,CASSQDRGRAGVLTDTQYF,TGCGCCAGCAGCCAAGATCGGGGTAGGGCGGGAGTCCTCACAGATACGCAGTATTTT
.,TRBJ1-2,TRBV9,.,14,CASSPRVGGAGYTF,TGTGCCAGCAGCCCCCGGGTGGGGGGCGCTGGCTACACCTTC
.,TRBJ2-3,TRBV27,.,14,CASSPTGITDTQYF,TGTGCCAGCAGTCCGACGGGGATAACAGATACGCAGTATTTT
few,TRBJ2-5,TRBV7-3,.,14,CASSLVGEGGTQYF,TGTGCCAGCAGCTTAGTAGGAGAAGGAGGGACCCAGTACTTC
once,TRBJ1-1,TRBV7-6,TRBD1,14,CASSSQGEITEAFF,TGTGCCAGCAGCTCCCAGGGGGAGATCACTGAAGCTTTCTTT
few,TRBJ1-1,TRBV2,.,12,CASSATGAEAFF,TGTGCCAGCAGTGCCACAGGAGCTGAAGCTTTCTTT
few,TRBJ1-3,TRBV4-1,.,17,CASSQEFRGAQGNTIYF,TGCGCCAGCAGCCAAGAGTTCCGGGGGGCGCAGGGAAACACCATATATTTT
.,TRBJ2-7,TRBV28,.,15,CASSRAEIVGPEQYF,TGTGCCAGCAGTCGGGCGGAAATAGTAGGCCCCGAGCAGTACTTC
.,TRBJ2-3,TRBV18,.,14,CASSRKGPPDTQYF,TGTGCCAGCTCAAGGAAGGGGCCCCCAGATACGCAGTATTTT
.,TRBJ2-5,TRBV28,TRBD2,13,CASSPGREETQYF,TGTGCCAGCAGCCCGGGGAGGGAAGAGACCCAGTACTTC
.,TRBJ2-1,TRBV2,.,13,CASNSGASYEQFF,TGTGCCAGCAACAGCGGAGCAAGCTATGAGCAGTTCTTC
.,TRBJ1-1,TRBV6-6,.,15,CASSLTSRGDTEAFF,TGTGCCAGCAGTCTTACCTCGCGGGGGGACACTGAAGCTTTCTTT
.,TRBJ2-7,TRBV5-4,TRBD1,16,CASSFGGQGAYYEQYF,TGTGCCAGCAGCTTCGGGGGACAGGGGGCGTACTACGAGCAGTACTTC
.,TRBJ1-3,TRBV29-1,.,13,CSVVRAGHNTIYF,TGCAGCGTTGTACGGGCTGGGCACAACACCATATATTTT
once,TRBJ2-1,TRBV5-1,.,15,CASSTSGTNYNEQFF,TGCGCCAGCAGCACCTCCGGGACCAACTACAATGAGCAGTTCTTC
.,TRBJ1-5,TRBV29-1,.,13,CSVGGESNQPQHF,TGCAGCGTTGGGGGGGAAAGCAATCAGCCCCAGCATTTT
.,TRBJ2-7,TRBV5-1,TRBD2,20,CASRSAGGGLAGGANYEQYF,TGCGCCAGCAGAAGTGCGGGGGGAGGATTAGCGGGAGGAGCTAACTACGAGCAGTACTTC
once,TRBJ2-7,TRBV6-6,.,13,CASSYPAAGQQYF,TGTGCCAGCTCCTACCCAGCGGCAGGGCAACAGTACTTC
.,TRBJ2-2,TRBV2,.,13,CASSEYLLGELFF,TGTGCCAGCAGTGAATACCTGCTGGGGGAGCTGTTTTTT
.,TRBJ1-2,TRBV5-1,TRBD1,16,CASSTGQGGMGHGYTF,TGCGCCAGCAGCACCGGACAGGGAGGAATGGGCCATGGCTACACCTTC
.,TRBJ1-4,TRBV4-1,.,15,CASSSSPLRDEKLFF,TGCGCCAGCAGCTCCTCCCCCCTCCGAGACGAAAAACTGTTTTTT
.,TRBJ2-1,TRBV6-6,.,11,CASSTRDEQFF,TGTGCCAGCAGTACTCGGGATGAGCAGTTCTTC
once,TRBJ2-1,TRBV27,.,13,CASKDLDELEQFF,TGTGCCAGCAAGGATCTGGATGAATTGGAGCAGTTCTTC
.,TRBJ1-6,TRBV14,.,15,CASSQVVHANSPLHF,TGTGCCAGCAGCCAAGTCGTCCATGCGAATTCACCCCTCCACTTT
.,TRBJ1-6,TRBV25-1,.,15,CASSEWTVANSPLHF,TGTGCCAGCAGTGAATGGACAGTTGCTAATTCACCCCTCCACTTT
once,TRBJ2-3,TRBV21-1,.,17,CASSKALSGGSPDTQYF,TGTGCCAGCAGCAAAGCGCTTTCGGGCGGGAGCCCAGATACGCAGTATTTT
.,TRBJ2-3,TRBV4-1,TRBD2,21,CASSQEWAGGPTTDSTDTQYF,TGCGCCAGCAGCCAAGAATGGGCGGGAGGGCCGACAACCGATAGCACAGATACGCAGTATTTT
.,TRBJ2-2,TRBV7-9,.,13,CASREGPAGGLFF,TGTGCCAGCAGAGAAGGACCCGCCGGGGGGCTGTTTTTT
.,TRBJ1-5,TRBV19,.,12,CASRGTSQPQHF,TGTGCCAGTAGGGGAACAAGTCAGCCCCAGCATTTT
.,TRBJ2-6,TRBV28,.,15,CASSLILSGANVLTF,TGTGCCAGCAGTTTAATACTCTCTGGGGCCAACGTCCTGACTTTC
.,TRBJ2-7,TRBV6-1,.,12,CASGGHVYEQYF,TGTGCCAGCGGGGGACATGTCTACGAGCAGTACTTC
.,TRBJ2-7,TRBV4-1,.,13,CASSQGASYEQYF,TGCGCCAGCAGCCAAGGGGCCAGCTACGAGCAGTACTTC
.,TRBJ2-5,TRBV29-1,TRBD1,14,CSTGTGSSQETQYF,TGCAGCACCGGGACAGGGAGTTCCCAAGAGACCCAGTACTTC
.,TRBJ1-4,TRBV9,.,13,CASSVGQHEKLFF,TGTGCCAGCAGCGTAGGGCAGCATGAAAAACTGTTTTTT